The rows below give T cell receptor beta chains drawn from one sample of a study of T cell repertoires in cytomegalovirus infection. In TCRdb, the reads were re-called with MiXCR into one record per CDR3 protein. Of roughly 600,000 distinct CDR3 sequences listed, 20% to 30% are singletons. The sample was CD8+ T cells from PBMCs. The source is a human donor in good health (CMV status not recorded). Some clones in this sample may be carry-over from other donors' samples. CDR3s include the opening cysteine and the closing phenylalanine or tryptophan. A D gene is named only where the DNA matches it firmly. A row's size may be missing; if present it is once, few, many or a size class.

CDR3 protein: CASSRSLGGLNTEAFF
CDR3 DNA: TGTGCCAGCAGCCGAAGTTTAGGGGGATTGAACACTGAAGCTTTCTTT
D gene: -
V gene: TRBV5-6
J gene: TRBJ1-1
clone size: -

CDR3 protein: CASSFITGDSPLHF
CDR3 DNA: TGTGCCAGCAGCTTTATTACGGGGGATTCACCCCTCCACTTT
D gene: -
V gene: TRBV7-6
J gene: TRBJ1-6
clone size: many

CDR3 protein: CASSLRQNTGGLFF
CDR3 DNA: TGTGCCAGCAGCCTCCGACAGAACACCGGGGGGCTGTTTTTT
D gene: -
V gene: TRBV7-8
J gene: TRBJ2-2
clone size: -

CDR3 protein: CASSGDSQGEQYF
CDR3 DNA: TGCGCCAGCAGCGGAGACAGTCAGGGCGAGCAGTACTTC
D gene: -
V gene: TRBV5-1
J gene: TRBJ2-7
clone size: few

CDR3 protein: CASRVPQSDGPYPNTGELFF
CDR3 DNA: TGCGCCAGCAGGGTACCCCAATCGGACGGCCCCTATCCGAACACCGGGGAGCTGTTTTTT
D gene: -
V gene: TRBV5-1
J gene: TRBJ2-2
clone size: -

CDR3 protein: CASGGRVYGYTF
CDR3 DNA: TGTGCCAGCGGTGGCAGGGTCTATGGCTACACCTTC
D gene: -
V gene: TRBV2
J gene: TRBJ1-2
clone size: few

CDR3 protein: CASSLGVGSLNTGELFF
CDR3 DNA: TGTGCCAGCAGCTTAGGGGTGGGCTCCCTTAACACCGGGGAGCTGTTTTTT
D gene: -
V gene: TRBV7-2
J gene: TRBJ2-2
clone size: many

CDR3 protein: CSAPHLMNTEAFF
CDR3 DNA: TGCAGTGCCCCACATCTCATGAACACTGAAGCTTTCTTT
D gene: -
V gene: TRBV20-1
J gene: TRBJ1-1
clone size: -

CDR3 protein: CASSQVQGKTEAFF
CDR3 DNA: TGTGCCAGCAGCCAAGTACAGGGGAAAACTGAAGCTTTCTTT
D gene: TRBD1
V gene: TRBV14
J gene: TRBJ1-1
clone size: few

CDR3 protein: CASSIDWVRGRGSNQPQHF
CDR3 DNA: TGTGCCAGTAGTATAGATTGGGTTCGAGGCCGGGGTAGCAATCAGCCCCAGCATTTT
D gene: -
V gene: TRBV19
J gene: TRBJ1-5
clone size: many

CDR3 protein: CASSFGGVDNEQFF
CDR3 DNA: TGTGCCAGCAGTTTCGGGGGGGTAGACAATGAGCAGTTCTTC
D gene: TRBD2
V gene: TRBV28
J gene: TRBJ2-1
clone size: -

CDR3 protein: CSARGQDLAGNSYEQYF
CDR3 DNA: TGCAGTGCTAGAGGTCAAGATCTAGCGGGGAACTCCTACGAGCAGTACTTC
D gene: TRBD2
V gene: TRBV20-1
J gene: TRBJ2-7
clone size: -

CDR3 protein: CSVMDTPENTGELFF
CDR3 DNA: TGCAGCGTGATGGACACTCCCGAGAACACCGGGGAGCTGTTTTTT
D gene: -
V gene: TRBV29-1
J gene: TRBJ2-2
clone size: -

CDR3 protein: CAISGGEQGFYEQYF
CDR3 DNA: TGTGCCATCAGTGGGGGTGAACAGGGATTCTACGAGCAGTACTTC
D gene: -
V gene: TRBV10-3
J gene: TRBJ2-7
clone size: few

CDR3 protein: CASTPQRGGTEQFF
CDR3 DNA: TGTGCCAGCACCCCTCAAAGGGGAGGGACTGAGCAGTTCTTC
D gene: TRBD2
V gene: TRBV2
J gene: TRBJ2-1
clone size: few

CDR3 protein: CASSSYLAGGQPTGNEQFF
CDR3 DNA: TGTGCCAGCAGCTCGTATTTAGCGGGGGGGCAGCCTACGGGCAATGAGCAGTTCTTC
D gene: TRBD2
V gene: TRBV7-6
J gene: TRBJ2-1
clone size: many

CDR3 protein: CASSPIGQTSTDTQYF
CDR3 DNA: TGTGCCAGCAGTCCCATCGGGCAAACTAGCACAGATACGCAGTATTTT
D gene: -
V gene: TRBV28
J gene: TRBJ2-3
clone size: -

CDR3 protein: CSVQGGETYEQYF
CDR3 DNA: TGCAGCGTCCAAGGGGGGGAGACCTACGAGCAGTACTTC
D gene: -
V gene: TRBV29-1
J gene: TRBJ2-7
clone size: few

CDR3 protein: CASSFNRGLLYEQYF
CDR3 DNA: TGTGCCAGCAGCTTTAACAGGGGTTTGCTCTACGAGCAGTACTTC
D gene: TRBD1
V gene: TRBV7-9
J gene: TRBJ2-7
clone size: -

CDR3 protein: CASSQESSAHTTDTQYF
CDR3 DNA: TGCGCCAGCAGCCAAGAATCCAGCGCTCACACCACAGATACGCAGTATTTT
D gene: -
V gene: TRBV4-1
J gene: TRBJ2-3
clone size: many

CDR3 protein: CASSIGQIQETQYF
CDR3 DNA: TGTGCCAGTAGTATAGGACAGATTCAAGAGACCCAGTACTTC
D gene: -
V gene: TRBV19
J gene: TRBJ2-5
clone size: -

CDR3 protein: CASSLSPAGGFNNEQFF
CDR3 DNA: TGTGCCAGCAGCTTGTCTCCAGCGGGGGGCTTTAACAATGAGCAGTTCTTC
D gene: TRBD2
V gene: TRBV7-8
J gene: TRBJ2-1
clone size: many

CDR3 protein: CASTPGTGMYEQYF
CDR3 DNA: TGTGCCAGCACCCCTGGGACGGGGATGTACGAGCAGTACTTC
D gene: -
V gene: TRBV27
J gene: TRBJ2-7
clone size: -

CDR3 protein: CSVGDRGRWNEQFF
CDR3 DNA: TGCAGCGTGGGAGACAGGGGGCGGTGGAATGAGCAGTTCTTC
D gene: TRBD1
V gene: TRBV29-1
J gene: TRBJ2-1
clone size: few

CDR3 protein: CATSGSIVNQPQHF
CDR3 DNA: TGTGCCACCAGCGGATCAATCGTTAATCAGCCCCAGCATTTT
D gene: -
V gene: TRBV15
J gene: TRBJ1-5
clone size: -

CDR3 protein: CASSWRVRDQPQHF
CDR3 DNA: TGTGCCAGCAGTTGGCGGGTGAGGGATCAGCCCCAGCATTTT
D gene: -
V gene: TRBV6-5
J gene: TRBJ1-5
clone size: -

CDR3 protein: CSVDGTHKPGTALYGYTF
CDR3 DNA: TGCAGCGTTGATGGGACCCATAAGCCCGGGACAGCCCTTTATGGCTACACCTTC
D gene: TRBD1
V gene: TRBV29-1
J gene: TRBJ1-2
clone size: few

CDR3 protein: CASSINRERNSPLHF
CDR3 DNA: TGTGCCAGTAGTATCAACAGGGAAAGGAATTCACCCCTCCACTTT
D gene: -
V gene: TRBV19
J gene: TRBJ1-6
clone size: -

CDR3 protein: CASSVARESGANVLTF
CDR3 DNA: TGTGCCAGCAGCGTAGCAAGAGAGTCTGGGGCCAACGTCCTGACTTTC
D gene: -
V gene: TRBV9
J gene: TRBJ2-6
clone size: -